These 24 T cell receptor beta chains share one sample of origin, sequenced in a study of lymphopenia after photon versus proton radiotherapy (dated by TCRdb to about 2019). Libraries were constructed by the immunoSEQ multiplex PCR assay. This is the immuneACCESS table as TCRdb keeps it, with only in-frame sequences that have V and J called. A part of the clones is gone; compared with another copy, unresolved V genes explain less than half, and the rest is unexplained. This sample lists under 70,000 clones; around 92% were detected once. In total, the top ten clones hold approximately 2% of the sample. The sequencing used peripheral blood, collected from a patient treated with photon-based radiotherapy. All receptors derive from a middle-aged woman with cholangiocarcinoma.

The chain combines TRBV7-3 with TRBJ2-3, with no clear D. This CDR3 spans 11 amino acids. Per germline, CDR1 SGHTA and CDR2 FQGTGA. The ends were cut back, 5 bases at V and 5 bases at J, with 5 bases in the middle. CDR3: CASSPKDTQYF. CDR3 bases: TGTGCCAGCAGCCCCAAAGATACGCAGTATTTT.

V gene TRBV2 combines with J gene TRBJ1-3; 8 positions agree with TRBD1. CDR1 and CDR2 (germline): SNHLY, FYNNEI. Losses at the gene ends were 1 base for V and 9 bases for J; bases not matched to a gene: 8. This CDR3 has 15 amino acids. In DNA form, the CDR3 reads TGTGCCAGCAGTGAAGGGACAGGGATATGGGGCACCATATATTTT. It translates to CASSEGTGIWGTIYF.

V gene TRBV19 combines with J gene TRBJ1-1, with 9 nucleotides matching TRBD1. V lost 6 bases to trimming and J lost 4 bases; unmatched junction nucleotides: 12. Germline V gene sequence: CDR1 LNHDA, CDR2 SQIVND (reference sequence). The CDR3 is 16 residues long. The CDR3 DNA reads TGTGCCAGTAGCTTAACAGGGGGCGGATGGAGCACTGAAGCTTTCTTT. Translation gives CASSLTGGGWSTEAFF. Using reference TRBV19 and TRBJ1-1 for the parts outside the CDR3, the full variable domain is DGGITQSPKYLFRKEGQNVTLSCEQNLNHDAMYWYRQDPGQGLRLIYYSQIVNDFQKGDIAEGYSVSREKKESFPLTVTSAQKNPTAFYLCASSLTGGGWSTEAFFGQGTRLTVV.

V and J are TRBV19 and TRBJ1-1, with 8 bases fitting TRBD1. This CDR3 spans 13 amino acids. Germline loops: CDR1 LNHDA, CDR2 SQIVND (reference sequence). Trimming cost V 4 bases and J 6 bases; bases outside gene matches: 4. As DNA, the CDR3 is TGTGCCAGTAGTAGGGTGGGACAGGCTGAAGCTTTCTTT. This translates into CASSRVGQAEAFF.

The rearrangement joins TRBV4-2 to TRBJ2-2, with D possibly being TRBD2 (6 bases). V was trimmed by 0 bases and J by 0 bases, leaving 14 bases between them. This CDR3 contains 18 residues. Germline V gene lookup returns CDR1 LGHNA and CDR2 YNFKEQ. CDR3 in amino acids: CASSQDVLRGANTGELFF. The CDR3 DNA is TGTGCCAGCAGCCAAGATGTTTTGCGGGGCGCGAACACCGGGGAGCTGTTTTTT.

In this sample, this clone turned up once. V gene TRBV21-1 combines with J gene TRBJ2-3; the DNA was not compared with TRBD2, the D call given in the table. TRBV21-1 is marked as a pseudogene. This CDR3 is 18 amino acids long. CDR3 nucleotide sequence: TGTGCCAGCAGCACGAGTGGACTAGCGGGCACAAAGGGGGATACGCAGTATTTT. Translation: CASSTSGLAGTKGDTQYF.

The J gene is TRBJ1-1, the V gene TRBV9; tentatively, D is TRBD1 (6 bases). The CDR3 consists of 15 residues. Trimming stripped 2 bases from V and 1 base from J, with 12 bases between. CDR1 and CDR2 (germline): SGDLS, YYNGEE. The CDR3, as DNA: TGTGCCAGCAGCGTGGCGGGGGGCTCGAACACTGAAGCTTTCTTT. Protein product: CASSVAGGSNTEAFF.

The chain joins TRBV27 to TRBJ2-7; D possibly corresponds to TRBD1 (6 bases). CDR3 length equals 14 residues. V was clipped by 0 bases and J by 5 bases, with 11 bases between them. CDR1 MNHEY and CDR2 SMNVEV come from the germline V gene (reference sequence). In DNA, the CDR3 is TGTGCCAGCAGTTTATCCTCAGGGGCCCACGAGCAGTACTTC. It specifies CASSLSSGAHEQYF.

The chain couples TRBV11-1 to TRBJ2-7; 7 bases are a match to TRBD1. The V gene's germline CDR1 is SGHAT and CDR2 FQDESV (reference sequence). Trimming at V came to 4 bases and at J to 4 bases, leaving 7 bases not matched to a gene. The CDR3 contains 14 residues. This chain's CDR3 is CASSSETGTYEQYF. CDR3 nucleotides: TGTGCCAGCAGCTCGGAGACAGGGACATACGAGCAGTACTTC.

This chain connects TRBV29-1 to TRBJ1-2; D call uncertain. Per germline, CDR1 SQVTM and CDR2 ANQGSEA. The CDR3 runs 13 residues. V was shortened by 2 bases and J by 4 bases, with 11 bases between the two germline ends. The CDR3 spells CSVEQKLLYGYTF. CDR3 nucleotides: TGCAGCGTTGAACAGAAACTACTCTATGGCTACACCTTC. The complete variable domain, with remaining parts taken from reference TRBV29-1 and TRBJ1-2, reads SAVISQKPSRDICQRGTSLTIQCQVDSQVTMMFWYRQQPGQSLTLIATANQGSEATYESGFVIDKFPISRPNLTFSTLTVSNMSPEDSSIYLCSVEQKLLYGYTFGSGTRLTVV.

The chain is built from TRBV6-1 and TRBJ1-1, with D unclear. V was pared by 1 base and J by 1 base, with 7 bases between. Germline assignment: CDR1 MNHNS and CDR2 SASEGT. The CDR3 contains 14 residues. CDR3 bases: TGTGCCAGCAGTGAAGTCGGTCAGAACACTGAAGCTTTCTTT. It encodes CASSEVGQNTEAFF.

The DNA of the CDR3 is TGTGCCAGCAGGAGGGTTTCGAACACTGAAGCTTTCTTT. This translates into CASRRVSNTEAFF. The rearrangement uses TRBV2 and TRBJ1-1; no reliable D call. Germline CDR1 and CDR2: SNHLY and FYNNEI. V lost 6 bases, J lost 1 base, and 9 bases lay in between. The CDR3 spans 13 residues.

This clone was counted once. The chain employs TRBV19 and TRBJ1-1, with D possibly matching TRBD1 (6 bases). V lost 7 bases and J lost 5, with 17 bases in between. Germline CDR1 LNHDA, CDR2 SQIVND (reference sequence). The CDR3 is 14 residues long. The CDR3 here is CASKQQGGGTEAFF. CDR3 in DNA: TGTGCCAGTAAACAACAGGGAGGGGGTACTGAAGCTTTCTTT.

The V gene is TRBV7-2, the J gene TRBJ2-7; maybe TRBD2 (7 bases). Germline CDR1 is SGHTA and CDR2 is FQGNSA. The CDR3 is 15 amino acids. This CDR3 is CAGAGGAGSSYEQYF. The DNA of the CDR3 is TGTGCTGGAGCTGGGGGGGCGGGAAGCTCCTACGAGCAGTACTTC.

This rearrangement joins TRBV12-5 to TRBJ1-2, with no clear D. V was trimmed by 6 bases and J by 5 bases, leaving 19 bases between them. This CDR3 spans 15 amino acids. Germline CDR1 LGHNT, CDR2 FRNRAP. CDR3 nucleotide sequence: TGTGCTAGTGGCCCCGCGAGAACGGAAATATATGGCTACACCTTC. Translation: CASGPARTEIYGYTF. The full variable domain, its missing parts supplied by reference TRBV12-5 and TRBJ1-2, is DARVTQTPRHKVTEMGQEVTMRCQPILGHNTVFWYRQTMMQGLELLAYFRNRAPLDDSGMPKDRFSAEMPDATLATLKIQPSEPRDSAVYFCASGPARTEIYGYTFGSGTRLTVV.

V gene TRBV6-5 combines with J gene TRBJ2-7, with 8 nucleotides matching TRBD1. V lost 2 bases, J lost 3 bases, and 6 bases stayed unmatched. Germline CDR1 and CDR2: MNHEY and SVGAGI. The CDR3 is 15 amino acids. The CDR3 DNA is TGTGCCAGCAGTTACCGTCGGACAGGGTTCTACGAGCAGTACTTC. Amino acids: CASSYRRTGFYEQYF.

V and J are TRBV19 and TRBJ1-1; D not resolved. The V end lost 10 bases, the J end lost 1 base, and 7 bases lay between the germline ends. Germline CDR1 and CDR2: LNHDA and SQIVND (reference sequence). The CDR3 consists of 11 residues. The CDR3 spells CAIFTNTEAFF. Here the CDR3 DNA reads TGTGCCATTTTCACGAACACTGAAGCTTTCTTT.

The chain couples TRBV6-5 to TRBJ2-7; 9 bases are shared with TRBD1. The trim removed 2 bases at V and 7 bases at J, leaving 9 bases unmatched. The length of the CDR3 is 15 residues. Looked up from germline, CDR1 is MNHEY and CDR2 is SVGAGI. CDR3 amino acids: CASSYQGQGLREQYF. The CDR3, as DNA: TGTGCCAGCAGTTACCAGGGACAGGGTTTGCGGGAGCAGTACTTC.

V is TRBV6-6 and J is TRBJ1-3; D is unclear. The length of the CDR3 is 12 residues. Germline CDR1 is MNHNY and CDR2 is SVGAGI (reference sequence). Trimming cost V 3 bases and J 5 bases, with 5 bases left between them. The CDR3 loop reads CASSYSRNTIYF. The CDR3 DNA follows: TGTGCCAGCAGTTATTCTAGAAACACCATATATTTT.

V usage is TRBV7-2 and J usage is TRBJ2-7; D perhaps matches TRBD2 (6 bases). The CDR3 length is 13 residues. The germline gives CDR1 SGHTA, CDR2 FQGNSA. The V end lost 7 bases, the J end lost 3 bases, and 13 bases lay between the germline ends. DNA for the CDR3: TGTGCCAGCACCCGAACAGCGGGCTACGAGCAGTACTTC. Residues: CASTRTAGYEQYF.

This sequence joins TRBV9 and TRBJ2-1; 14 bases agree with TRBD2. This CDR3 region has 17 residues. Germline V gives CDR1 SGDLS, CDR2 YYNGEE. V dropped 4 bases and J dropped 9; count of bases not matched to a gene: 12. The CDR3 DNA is TGTGCCAGCAGCCCGTTCCCGGGACTAGCGGGAGCGGGTGAGCAGTTCTTC. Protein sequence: CASSPFPGLAGAGEQFF.

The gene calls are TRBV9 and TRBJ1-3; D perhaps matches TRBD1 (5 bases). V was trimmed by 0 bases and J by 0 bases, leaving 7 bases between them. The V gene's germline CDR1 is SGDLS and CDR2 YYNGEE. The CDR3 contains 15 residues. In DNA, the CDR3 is TGTGCCAGCAGCGTAGAGGGGACCTCTGGAAACACCATATATTTT. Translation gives CASSVEGTSGNTIYF.

CDR3 sequence reads: CASSEEGVGRHGYTF. For the CDR3, the DNA is TGTGCCAGCAGTGAAGAGGGAGTGGGCCGCCATGGCTACACCTTC. The rearrangement links TRBV2 to TRBJ1-2; D gene uncertain. Per germline, CDR1 SNHLY and CDR2 FYNNEI. CDR3 length equals 15 residues. V was cut by 1 base and J by 6 bases, with 15 bases left in between.

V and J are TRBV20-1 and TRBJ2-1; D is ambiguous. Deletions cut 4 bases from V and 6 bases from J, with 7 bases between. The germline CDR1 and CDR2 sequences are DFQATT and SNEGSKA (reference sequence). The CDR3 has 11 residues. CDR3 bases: TGCAGTGCTACCGACTTCAATGAGCAGTTCTTC. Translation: CSATDFNEQFF.